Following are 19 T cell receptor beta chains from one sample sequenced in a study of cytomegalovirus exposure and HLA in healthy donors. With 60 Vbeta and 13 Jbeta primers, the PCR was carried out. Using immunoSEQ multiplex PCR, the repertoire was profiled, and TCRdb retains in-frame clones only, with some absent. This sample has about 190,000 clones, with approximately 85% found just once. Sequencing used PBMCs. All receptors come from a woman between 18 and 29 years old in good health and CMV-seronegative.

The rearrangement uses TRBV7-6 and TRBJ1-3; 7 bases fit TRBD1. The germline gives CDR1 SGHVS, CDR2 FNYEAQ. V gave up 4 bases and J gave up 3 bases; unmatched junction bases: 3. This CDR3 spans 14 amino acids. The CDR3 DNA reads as TGTGCCAGCAGCTCAACAGGGGTTGGAAACACCATATATTTT. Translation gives CASSSTGVGNTIYF.

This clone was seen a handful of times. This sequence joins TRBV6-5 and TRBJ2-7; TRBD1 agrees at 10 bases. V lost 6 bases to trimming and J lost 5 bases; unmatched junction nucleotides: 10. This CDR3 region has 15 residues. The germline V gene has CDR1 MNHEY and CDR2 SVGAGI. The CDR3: CASRPGTGVFDEQYF. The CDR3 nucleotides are TGTGCCAGCAGACCCGGGACAGGGGTTTTCGACGAGCAGTACTTC.

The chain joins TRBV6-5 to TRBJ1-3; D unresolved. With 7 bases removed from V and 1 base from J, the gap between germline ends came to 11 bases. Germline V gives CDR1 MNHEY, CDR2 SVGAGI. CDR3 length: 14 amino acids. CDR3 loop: CASMRALSGNTIYF. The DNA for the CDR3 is TGTGCCAGCATGAGGGCCTTATCTGGAAACACCATATATTTT.

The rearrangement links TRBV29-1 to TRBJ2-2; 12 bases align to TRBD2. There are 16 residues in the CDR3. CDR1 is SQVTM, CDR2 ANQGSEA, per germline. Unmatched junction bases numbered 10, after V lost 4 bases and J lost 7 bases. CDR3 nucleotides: TGCAGCGTTGTGCGGCTAGCGGGGGGGCCAGGCGGGGAGCTGTTTTTT. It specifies CSVVRLAGGPGGELFF.

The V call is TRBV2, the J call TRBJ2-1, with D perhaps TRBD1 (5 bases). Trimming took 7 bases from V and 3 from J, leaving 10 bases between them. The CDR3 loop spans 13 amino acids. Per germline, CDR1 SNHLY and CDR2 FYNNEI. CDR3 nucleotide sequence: TGTGCCAGCATCAAGACAGACTACAATGAGCAGTTCTTC. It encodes CASIKTDYNEQFF.

CDR3 in amino acids: CASSSLEVGGERKETQYF. DNA for the CDR3: TGTGCCAGCAGCTCCTTAGAAGTGGGGGGGGAAAGAAAAGAGACCCAGTACTTC. The V and J genes are TRBV13 and TRBJ2-5, with 7 bases that match TRBD2. J gave up 3 bases and V 4 bases, and 17 bases lay outside the gene matches. CDR3 length equals 18 residues. Per the germline V gene, CDR1 is PRHDT and CDR2 is FYEKMQ (reference sequence).

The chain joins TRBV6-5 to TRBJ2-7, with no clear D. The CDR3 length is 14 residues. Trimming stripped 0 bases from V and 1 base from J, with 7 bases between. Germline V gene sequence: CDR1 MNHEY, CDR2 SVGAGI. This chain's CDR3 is CASSYSEDSYEQYF. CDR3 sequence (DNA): TGTGCCAGCAGTTACTCTGAGGATTCCTACGAGCAGTACTTC.

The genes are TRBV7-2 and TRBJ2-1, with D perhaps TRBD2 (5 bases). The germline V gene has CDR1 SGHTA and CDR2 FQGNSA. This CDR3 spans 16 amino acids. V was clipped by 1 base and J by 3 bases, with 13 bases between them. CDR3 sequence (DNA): TGTGCCAGCAGCTTAGGACGGAGCGGAGACTACAATGAGCAGTTCTTC. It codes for CASSLGRSGDYNEQFF.

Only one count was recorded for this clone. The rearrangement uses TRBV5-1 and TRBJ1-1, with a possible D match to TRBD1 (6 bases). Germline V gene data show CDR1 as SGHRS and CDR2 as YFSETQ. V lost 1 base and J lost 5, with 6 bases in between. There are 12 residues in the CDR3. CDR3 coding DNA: TGCGCCAGCAGCTTGAGGGGGACTGAAGCTTTCTTT. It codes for CASSLRGTEAFF.

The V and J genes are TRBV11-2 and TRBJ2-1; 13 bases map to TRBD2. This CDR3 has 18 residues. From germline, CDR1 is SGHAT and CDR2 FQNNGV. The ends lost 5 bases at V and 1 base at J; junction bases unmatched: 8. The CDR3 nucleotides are TGTGCCAGCAGCCGGCCTCGGACTAGCGGGAGTTCCTACAATGAGCAGTTCTTC. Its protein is CASSRPRTSGSSYNEQFF.

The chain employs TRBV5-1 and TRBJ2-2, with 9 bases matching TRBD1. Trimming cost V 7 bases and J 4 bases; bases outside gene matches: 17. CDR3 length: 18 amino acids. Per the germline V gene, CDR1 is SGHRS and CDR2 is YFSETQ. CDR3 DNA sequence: TGCGCCAGCTCCGTAGGGAGAGGACAGGGGACTTTCACCGGGGAGCTGTTTTTT. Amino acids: CASSVGRGQGTFTGELFF.

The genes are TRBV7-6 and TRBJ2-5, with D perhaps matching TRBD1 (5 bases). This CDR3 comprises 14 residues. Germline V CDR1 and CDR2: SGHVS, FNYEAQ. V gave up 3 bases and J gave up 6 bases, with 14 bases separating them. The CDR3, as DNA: TGTGCCAGCAGCTTCGACAGTGAATTTAAGACCCAGTACTTC. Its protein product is CASSFDSEFKTQYF.

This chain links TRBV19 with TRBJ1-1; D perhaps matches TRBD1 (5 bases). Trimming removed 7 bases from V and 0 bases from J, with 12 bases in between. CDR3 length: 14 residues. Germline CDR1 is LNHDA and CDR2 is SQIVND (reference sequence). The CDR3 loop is CASIRRGMNTEAFF. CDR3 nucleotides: TGTGCCAGTATCAGGCGGGGGATGAACACTGAAGCTTTCTTT.

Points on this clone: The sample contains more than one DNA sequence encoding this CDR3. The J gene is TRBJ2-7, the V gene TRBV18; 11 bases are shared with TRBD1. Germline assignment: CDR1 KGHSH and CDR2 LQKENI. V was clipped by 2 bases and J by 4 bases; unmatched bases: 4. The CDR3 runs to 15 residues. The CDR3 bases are TGTGCCAGCTCACCAACCGGGACAGGGGGTTACGAGCAGTACTTC. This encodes CASSPTGTGGYEQYF. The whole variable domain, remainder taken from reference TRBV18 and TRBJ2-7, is NAGVMQNPRHLVRRRGQEARLRCSPMKGHSHVYWYRQLPEEGLKFMVYLQKENIIDESGMPKERFSAEFPKEGPSILRIQQVVRGDSAAYFCASSPTGTGGYEQYFGPGTRLTVT.

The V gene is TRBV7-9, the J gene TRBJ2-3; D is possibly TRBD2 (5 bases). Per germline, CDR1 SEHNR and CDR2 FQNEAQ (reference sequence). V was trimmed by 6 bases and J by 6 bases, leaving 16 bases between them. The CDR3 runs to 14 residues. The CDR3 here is CASREAAQSDTQYF. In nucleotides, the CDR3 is TGTGCCAGCAGGGAGGCAGCCCAATCGGATACGCAGTATTTT.

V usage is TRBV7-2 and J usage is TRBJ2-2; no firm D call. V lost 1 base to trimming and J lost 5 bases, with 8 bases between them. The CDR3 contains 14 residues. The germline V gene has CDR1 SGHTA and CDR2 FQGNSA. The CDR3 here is CASSLGYGTGELFF. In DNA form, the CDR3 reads TGTGCCAGCAGCTTAGGATACGGGACCGGGGAGCTGTTTTTT.

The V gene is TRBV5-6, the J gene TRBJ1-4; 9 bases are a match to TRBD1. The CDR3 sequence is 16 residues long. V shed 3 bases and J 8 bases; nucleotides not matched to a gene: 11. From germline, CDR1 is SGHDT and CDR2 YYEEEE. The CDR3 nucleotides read TGTGCCAGCAGCTCCGCGACGGGACAGGGAGGAGAAAAACTGTTTTTT. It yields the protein CASSSATGQGGEKLFF.

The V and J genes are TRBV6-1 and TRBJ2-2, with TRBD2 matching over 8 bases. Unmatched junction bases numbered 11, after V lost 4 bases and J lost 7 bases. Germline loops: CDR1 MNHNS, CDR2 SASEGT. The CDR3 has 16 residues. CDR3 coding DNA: TGTGCCAGCAGTGCGGAGAGCGGGGGCGTTTTCGGGGAGCTGTTTTTT. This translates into CASSAESGGVFGELFF.

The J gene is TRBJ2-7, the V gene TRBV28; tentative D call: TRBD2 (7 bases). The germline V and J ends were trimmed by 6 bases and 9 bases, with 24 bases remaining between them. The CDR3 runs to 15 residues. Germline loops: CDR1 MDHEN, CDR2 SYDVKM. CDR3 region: CASRASGRGLFGQYF. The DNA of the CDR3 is TGTGCCAGCAGAGCCTCTGGGCGGGGGCTGTTTGGGCAGTACTTC.